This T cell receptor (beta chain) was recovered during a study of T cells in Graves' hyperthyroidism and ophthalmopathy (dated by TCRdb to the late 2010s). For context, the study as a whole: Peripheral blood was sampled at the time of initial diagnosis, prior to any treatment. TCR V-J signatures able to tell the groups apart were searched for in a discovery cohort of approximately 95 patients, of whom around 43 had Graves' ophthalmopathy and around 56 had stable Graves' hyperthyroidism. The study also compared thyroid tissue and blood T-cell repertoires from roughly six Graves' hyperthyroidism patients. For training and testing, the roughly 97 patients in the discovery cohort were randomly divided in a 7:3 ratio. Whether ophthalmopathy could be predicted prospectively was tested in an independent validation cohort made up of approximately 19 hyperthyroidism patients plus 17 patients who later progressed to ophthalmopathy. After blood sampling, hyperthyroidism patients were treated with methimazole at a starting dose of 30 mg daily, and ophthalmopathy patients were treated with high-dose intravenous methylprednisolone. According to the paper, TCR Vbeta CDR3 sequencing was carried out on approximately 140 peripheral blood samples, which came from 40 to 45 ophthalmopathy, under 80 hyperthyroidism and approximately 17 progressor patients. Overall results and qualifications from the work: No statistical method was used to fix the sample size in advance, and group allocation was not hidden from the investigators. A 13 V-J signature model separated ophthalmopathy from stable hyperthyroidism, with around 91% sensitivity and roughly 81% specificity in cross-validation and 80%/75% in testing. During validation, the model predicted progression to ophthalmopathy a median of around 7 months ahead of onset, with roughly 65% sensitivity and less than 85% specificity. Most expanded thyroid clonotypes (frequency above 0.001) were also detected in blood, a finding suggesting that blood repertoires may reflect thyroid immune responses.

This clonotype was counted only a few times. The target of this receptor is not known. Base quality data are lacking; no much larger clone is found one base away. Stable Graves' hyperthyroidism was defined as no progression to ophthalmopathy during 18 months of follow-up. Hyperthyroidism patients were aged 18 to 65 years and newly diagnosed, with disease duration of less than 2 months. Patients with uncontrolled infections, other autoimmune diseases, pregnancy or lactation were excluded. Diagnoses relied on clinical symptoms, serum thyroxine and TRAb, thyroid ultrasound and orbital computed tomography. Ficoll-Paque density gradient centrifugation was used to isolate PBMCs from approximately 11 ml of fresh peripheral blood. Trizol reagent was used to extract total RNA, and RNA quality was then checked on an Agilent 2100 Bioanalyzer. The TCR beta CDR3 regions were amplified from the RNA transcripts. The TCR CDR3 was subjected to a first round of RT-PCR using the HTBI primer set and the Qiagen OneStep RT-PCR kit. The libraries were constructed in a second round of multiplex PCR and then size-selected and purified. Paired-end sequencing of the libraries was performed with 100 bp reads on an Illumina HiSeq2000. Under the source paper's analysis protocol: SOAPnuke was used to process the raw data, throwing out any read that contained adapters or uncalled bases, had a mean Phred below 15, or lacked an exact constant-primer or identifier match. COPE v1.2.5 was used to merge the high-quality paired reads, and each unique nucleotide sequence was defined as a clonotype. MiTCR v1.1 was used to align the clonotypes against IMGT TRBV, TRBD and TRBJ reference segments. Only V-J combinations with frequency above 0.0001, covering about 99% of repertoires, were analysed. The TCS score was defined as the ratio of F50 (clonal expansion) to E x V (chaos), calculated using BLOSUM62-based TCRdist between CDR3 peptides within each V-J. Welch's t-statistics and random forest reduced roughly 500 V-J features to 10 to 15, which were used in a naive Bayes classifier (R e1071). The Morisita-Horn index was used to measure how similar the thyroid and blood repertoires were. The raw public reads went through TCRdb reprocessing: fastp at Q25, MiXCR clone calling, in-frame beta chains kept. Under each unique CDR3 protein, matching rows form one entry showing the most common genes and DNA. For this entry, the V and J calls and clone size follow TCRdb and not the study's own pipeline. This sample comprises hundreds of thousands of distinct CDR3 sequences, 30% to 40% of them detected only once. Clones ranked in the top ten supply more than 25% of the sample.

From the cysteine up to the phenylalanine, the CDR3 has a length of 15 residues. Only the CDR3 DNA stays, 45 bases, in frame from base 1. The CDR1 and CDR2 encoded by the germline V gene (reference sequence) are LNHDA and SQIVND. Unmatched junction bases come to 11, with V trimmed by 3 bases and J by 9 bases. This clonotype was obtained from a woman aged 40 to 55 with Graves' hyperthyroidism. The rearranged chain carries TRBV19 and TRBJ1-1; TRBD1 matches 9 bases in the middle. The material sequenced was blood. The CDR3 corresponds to CASSINPTGGGQAFF. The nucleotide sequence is TGTGCCAGTAGTATCAACCCTACAGGGGGCGGGCAAGCTTTCTTT.